This TCR beta chain derives from a study of blood T cell repertoires in COVID-19. Study summary: Sites across the United States, Italy and Spain contributed samples from acute and convalescent COVID-19. Sources were T cells, B-cell-depleted T cells, or PBMCs; the material itself was cDNA or gDNA.

As originally analysed: Reference gene primer amplification gave nucleated cell count estimates. Clones were read by immunoSEQ multiplex PCR, and TCRdb kept only the in-frame ones, dropping some. That table gives V, J and clone size, and the DNA gave D and trimming. The sample holds roughly 63,000 clones, about 91% seen once. CDR3 size: 17 residues. After removal of 2 bases from V and 3 bases from J, the junction contained 4 bases not matched to a gene. Looked up from germline, CDR1 is SGHNT and CDR2 is YYREEE (reference sequence). This receptor was obtained from a man aged 45-65 years with active COVID-19. The chain has TRBV5-4 and TRBJ2-3, with 15 nucleotides matching TRBD2. What was sequenced was peripheral blood. CDR3 in amino acids: CASSLGLAGGRTDTQYF. The CDR3 DNA is TGTGCCAGCAGCTTAGGACTAGCGGGGGGGAGGACAGATACGCAGTATTTT.